This TCR beta chain was retrieved from a study of blood T cell repertoires in COVID-19. The CDR3 is made up of 16 amino acids. Germline V gene lookup returns CDR1 MGHRA and CDR2 YSYEKL. Trimming took off 1 base at V and 8 bases at J, with 20 bases between the two ends. Sequenced by immunoSEQ multiplex PCR; TCRdb stores in-frame clones only, minus some. The table records approximately 220,000 clones, 80% to 85% of them present only once. The V call is TRBV4-1, the J call TRBJ1-2; perhaps TRBD1 as D (6 bases). This clonotype originated in a man aged 35 to 55 with acute or convalescent COVID-19. Material for sequencing was peripheral blood. The DNA for the CDR3 is TGCGCCAGCAGCCAAGGGGGGGAGGGGGTAGCCCGAGGCTACACCTTC. Its translation is CASSQGGEGVARGYTF.